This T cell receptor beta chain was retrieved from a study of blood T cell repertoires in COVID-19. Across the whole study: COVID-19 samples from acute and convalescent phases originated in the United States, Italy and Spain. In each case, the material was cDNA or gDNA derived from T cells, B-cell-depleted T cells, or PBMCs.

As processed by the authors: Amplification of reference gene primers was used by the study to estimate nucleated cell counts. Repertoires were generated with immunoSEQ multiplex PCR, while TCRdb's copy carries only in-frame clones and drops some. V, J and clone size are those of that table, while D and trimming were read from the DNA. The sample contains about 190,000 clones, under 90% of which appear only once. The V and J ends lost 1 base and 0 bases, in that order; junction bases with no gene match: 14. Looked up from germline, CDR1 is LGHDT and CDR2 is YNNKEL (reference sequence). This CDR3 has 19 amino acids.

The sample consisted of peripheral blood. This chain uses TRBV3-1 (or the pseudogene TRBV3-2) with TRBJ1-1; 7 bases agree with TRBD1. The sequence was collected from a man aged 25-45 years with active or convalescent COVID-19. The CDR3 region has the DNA TGTGCCAGCAGCCAAGGGGACAGACGTTTCGCACCTCTGAACACTGAAGCTTTCTTT. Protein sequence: CASSQGDRRFAPLNTEAFF.